Each of the 7 T cell receptor beta chains below was sequenced from the same sample in a study of CD8 T cells in Susac syndrome. Reverse transcription of roughly 0.5 to 1 ug RNA was performed with random hexamers. TCRdb recomputed calls from the immunoSEQ multiplex PCR reads with MiXCR, one row per CDR3 protein. The sample has some 180,000 distinct CDR3 sequences, less than 95% seen once. The sequenced material came from CD4+ T cells from PBMCs. The origin of the receptors is a human donor in good health.

The chain carries TRBV7-9 and TRBJ2-7; D possibly corresponds to TRBD1 (5 bases). Germline assignment: CDR1 SEHNR and CDR2 FQNEAQ (reference sequence). V lost 5 bases to trimming and J lost 1 base, with 15 bases between them. This CDR3 comprises 15 residues. This CDR3 reads CASSIAGDSSYEQYF. In DNA form, the CDR3 reads TGTGCCAGCAGCATCGCCGGAGACAGTTCCTACGAGCAGTACTTC. The full variable domain, in which reference TRBV7-9 and TRBJ2-7 provide the parts outside the CDR3, is DTGVSQNPRHKITKRGQNVTFRCDPISEHNRLYWYRQTLGQGPEFLTYFQNEAQLEKSRLLSDRFSAERPKGSFSTLEIQRTEQGDSAMYLCASSIAGDSSYEQYFGPGTRLTVT.

The sample holds one count of this clonotype. V gene TRBV28 combines with J gene TRBJ2-5; D might be TRBD1 (5 bases). The germline CDR1 and CDR2 sequences are MDHEN and SYDVKM. CDR3 size: 14 residues. V was trimmed by 3 bases and J by 2 bases, leaving 10 bases between them. CDR3 sequence reads: CASSFTRQQETQYF. CDR3 DNA: TGTGCCAGCAGTTTTACCCGACAGCAAGAGACCCAGTACTTC. Together with reference TRBV28 and TRBJ2-5, the CDR3 gives the full variable domain: DVKVTQSSRYLVKRTGEKVFLECVQDMDHENMFWYRQDPGLGLRLIYFSYDVKMKEKGDIPEGYSVSREKKERFSLILESASTNQTSMYLCASSFTRQQETQYFGPGTRLLVL.

The chain combines TRBV19 with TRBJ1-5; 9 nucleotides match TRBD1. After removal of 6 bases from V and 3 bases from J, the junction contained 18 bases not matched to a gene. In germline, CDR1 is LNHDA, CDR2 SQIVND (reference sequence). This CDR3 is built from 19 residues. This CDR3 reads CASSGAGTGSSSYNQPQHF. The DNA for the CDR3 is TGTGCCAGTAGCGGCGCCGGGACAGGGAGTTCCTCTTACAATCAGCCCCAGCATTTT.

The rearrangement uses TRBV6-5 and TRBJ2-3, with TRBD1 as a possible D gene (5 bases). Germline CDR1 MNHEY, CDR2 SVGAGI. Trimming stripped 7 bases from V and 4 bases from J, with 9 bases between. This CDR3 has 12 residues. The CDR3 nucleotides are TGTGCCAGCATGGGGCTAGCAGATACGCAGTATTTT. As protein: CASMGLADTQYF.

The J gene is TRBJ2-7, the V gene TRBV20-1, with TRBD2 identical over 9 bases. V was clipped by 3 bases and J by 6 bases; unmatched bases: 6. From germline, CDR1 is DFQATT and CDR2 SNEGSKA (reference sequence). CDR3 length: 13 amino acids. CDR3 in DNA: TGCAGTGCTAGCCCTGGCGGGAGGGGCGAGCAGTACTTC. Amino acids: CSASPGGRGEQYF.

The chain employs TRBV29-1 and TRBJ1-5, with D perhaps matching TRBD1 (6 bases). Between the trimmed V and J ends, which lost 4 bases and 4 bases, there was a span of 8 bases. This CDR3 has 12 amino acids. The germline CDR1 and CDR2 sequences are SQVTM and ANQGSEA. CDR3 amino acids: CSVGGPNQPQHF. CDR3 DNA: TGCAGCGTTGGGGGGCCAAATCAGCCCCAGCATTTT.

The chain is built from TRBV30 and TRBJ2-2, with 7 bases that match TRBD2. Germline values: CDR1 GTSNPN, CDR2 SVGIG (reference sequence). Trimming took 1 base from V and 4 from J; bases not matched to a gene: 6. The CDR3 extends over 15 amino acids. The CDR3 DNA sequence: TGTGCCTGGAGTGGTGGGAGGGCCATCACCGGGGAGCTGTTTTTT. This codes for CAWSGGRAITGELFF.